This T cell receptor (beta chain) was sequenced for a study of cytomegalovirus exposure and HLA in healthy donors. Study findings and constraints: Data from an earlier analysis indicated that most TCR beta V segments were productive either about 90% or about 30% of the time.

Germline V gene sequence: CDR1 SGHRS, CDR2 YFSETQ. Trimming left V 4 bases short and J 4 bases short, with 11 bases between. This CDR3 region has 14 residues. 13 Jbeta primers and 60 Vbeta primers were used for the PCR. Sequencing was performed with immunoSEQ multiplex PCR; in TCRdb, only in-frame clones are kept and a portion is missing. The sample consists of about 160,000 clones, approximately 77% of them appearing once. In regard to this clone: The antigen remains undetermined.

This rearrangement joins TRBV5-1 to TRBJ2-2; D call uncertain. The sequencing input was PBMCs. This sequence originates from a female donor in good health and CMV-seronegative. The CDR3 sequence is CASSLDSVTGELFF. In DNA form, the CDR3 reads TGCGCCAGCAGCCTCGACTCGGTCACCGGGGAGCTGTTTTTT.